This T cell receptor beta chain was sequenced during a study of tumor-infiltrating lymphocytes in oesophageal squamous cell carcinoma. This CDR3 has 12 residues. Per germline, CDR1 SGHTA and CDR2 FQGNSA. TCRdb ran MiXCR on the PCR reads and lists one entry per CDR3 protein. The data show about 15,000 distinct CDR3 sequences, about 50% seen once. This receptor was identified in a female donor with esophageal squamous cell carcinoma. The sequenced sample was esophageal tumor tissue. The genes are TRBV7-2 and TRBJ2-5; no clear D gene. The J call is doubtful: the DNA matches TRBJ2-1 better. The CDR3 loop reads CASSLVSDEQFF. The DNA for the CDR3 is TGTGCCAGCAGCTTAGTATCGGATGAGCAGTTCTTC.